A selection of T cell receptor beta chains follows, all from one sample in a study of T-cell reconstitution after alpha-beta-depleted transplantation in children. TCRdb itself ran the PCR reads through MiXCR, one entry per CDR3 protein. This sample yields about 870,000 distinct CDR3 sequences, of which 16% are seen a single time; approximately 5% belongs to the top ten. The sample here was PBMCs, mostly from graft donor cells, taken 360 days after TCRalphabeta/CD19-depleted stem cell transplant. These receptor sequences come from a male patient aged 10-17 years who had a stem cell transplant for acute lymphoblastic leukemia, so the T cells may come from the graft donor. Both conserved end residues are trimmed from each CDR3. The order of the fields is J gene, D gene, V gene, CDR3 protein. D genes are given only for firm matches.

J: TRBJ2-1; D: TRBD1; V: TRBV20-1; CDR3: SVIRDRREQF
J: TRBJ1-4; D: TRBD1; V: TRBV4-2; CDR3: ASSQGRYRGSSTNEKLF
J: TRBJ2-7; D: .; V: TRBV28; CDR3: ASSSHPGPSSYEQY
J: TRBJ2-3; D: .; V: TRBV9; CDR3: ASSVTGLDTQY
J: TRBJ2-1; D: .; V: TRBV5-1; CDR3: ASSLVYRDTSYNEQF
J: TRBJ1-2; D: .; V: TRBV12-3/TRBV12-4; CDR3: ASSGVGNYGYT
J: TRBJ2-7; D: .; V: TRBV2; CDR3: ASRRTYEQY
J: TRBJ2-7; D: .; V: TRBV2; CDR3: ASSVIGTRIYEQY
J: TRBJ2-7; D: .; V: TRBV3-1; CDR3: ASSSRTYYEQY
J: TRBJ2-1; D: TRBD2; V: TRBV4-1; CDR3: ASSPSGLAAKTSYNEQF
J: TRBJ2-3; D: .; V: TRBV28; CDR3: ASRQTGDTQY
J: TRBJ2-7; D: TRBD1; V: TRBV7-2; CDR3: ASSLEVRGHSYEQY
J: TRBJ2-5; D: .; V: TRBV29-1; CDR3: SVEDFRGAMETQY
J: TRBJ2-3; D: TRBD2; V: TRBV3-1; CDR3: ASSYSYGAGGPAGSTDTQY
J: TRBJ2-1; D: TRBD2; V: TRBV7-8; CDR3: ASSLVGSGRAYNEQF
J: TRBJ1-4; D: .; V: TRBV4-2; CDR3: ASSQDRVTNEKLF
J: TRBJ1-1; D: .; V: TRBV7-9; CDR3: ASSSWESLEAF
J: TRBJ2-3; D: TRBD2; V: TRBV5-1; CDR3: ASSPPSGTQPDTQY
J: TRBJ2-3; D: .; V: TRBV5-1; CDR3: ASSFGIITDTQY
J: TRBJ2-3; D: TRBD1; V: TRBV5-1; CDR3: ASTGGDRVADTQY
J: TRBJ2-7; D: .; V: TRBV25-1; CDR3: ASSEFGSSYEQY
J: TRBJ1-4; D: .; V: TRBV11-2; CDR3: ASSLDRGTHEKLF
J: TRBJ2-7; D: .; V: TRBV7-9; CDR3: ASSFKPLSVKGYEQY
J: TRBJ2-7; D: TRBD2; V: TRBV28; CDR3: ASSLLAGDFSEQY
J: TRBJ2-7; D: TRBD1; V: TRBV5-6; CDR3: ASSYGTGGAGLN
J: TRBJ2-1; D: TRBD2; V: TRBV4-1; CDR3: ASSQERREGSRGV
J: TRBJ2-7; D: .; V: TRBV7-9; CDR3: ASSPNPAGVWDEQY
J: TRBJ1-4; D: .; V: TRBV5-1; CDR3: ASKRQENEKLF
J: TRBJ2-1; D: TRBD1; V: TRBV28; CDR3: ASRPTGTGGSNEQF
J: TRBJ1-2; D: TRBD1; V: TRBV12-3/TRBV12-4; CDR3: ASSSPRTGGDYGYT
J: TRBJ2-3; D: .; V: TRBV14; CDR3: ASSQGWVATDTQY
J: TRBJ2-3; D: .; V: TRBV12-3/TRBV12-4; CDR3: ASSLSALGTDTQY
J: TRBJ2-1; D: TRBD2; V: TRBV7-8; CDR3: ASSPKRGGRDNEQF
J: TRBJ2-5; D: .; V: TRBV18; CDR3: ASSPHQGPQETQY
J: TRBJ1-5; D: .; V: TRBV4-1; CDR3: ASSQDWVGSNQPQH
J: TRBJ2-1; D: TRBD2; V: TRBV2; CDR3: ASSGGGRTSHNEQF
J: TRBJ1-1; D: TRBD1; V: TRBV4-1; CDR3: ASSFKKGGDRGWTEAF
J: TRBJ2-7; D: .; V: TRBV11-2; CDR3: ASSLQSEQY
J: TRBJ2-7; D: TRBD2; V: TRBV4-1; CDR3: ASSQPSGRVDEQY
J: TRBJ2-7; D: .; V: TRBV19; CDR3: ASGSGQLYEQY
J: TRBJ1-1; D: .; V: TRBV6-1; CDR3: ASSRIQVNTEAF
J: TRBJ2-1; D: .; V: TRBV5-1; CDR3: ASSLDRTDNEQF
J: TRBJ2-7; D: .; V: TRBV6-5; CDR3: ASSYSHDSYEQY
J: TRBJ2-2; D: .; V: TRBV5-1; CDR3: ASSIGRGAGTGELF
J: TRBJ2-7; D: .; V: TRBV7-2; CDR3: ASSLRGLLTYEQY
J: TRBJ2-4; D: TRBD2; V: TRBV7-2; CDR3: ASSGPRGLTTKNIQY
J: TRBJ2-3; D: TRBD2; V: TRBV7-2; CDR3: ASSLGFTSGYTDTQY
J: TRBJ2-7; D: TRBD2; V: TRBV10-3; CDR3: ATRTSLSYEQY
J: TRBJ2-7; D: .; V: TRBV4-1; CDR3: ASSQEEARPYEQY
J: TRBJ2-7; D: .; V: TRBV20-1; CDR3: SARDPSRESYEQY
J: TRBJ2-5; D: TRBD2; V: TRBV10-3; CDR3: AISESSGLAVQETQY
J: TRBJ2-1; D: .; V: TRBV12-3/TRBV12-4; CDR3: ASSSRAPDREQF